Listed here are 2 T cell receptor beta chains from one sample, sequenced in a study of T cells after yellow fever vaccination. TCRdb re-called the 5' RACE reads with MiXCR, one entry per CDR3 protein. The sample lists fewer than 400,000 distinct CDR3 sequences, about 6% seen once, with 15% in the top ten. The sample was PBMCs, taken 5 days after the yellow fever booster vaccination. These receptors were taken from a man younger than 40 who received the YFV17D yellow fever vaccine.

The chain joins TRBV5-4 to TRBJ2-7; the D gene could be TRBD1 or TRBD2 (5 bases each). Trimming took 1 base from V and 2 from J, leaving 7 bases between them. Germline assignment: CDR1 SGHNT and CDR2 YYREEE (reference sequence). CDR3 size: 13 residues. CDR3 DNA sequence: TGTGCCAGCAGCTTGTTGGGGGCCTACGAGCAGTACTTC. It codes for CASSLLGAYEQYF. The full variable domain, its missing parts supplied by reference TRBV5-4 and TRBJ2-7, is ETGVTQSPTHLIKTRGQQVTLRCSSQSGHNTVSWYQQALGQGPQFIFQYYREEENGRGNFPPRFSGLQFPNYSSELNVNALELDDSALYLCASSLLGAYEQYFGPGTRLTVT.

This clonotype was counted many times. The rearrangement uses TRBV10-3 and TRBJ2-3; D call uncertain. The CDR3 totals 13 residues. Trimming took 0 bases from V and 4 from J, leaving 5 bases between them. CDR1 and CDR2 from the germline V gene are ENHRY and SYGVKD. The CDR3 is CAISESVSDTQYF. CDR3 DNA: TGTGCCATCAGTGAGTCTGTTTCAGATACGCAGTATTTT.